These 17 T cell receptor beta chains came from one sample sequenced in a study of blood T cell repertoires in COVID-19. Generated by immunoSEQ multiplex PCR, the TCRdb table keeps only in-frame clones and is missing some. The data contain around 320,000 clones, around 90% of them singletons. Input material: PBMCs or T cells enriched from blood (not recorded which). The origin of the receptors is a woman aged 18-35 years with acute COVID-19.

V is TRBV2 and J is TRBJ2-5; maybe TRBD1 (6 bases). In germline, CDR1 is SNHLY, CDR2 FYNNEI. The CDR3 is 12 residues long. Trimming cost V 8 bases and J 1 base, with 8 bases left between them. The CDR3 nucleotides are TGTGCCAGCGGACAGACCCAAGAGACCCAGTACTTC. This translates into CASGQTQETQYF.

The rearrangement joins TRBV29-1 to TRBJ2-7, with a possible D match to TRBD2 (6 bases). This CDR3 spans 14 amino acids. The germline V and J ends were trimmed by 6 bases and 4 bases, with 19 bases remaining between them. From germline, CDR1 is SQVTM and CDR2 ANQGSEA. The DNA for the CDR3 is TGCAGCGTCCCTTGGGGCGGGGATCCATACGAGCAGTACTTC. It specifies CSVPWGGDPYEQYF.

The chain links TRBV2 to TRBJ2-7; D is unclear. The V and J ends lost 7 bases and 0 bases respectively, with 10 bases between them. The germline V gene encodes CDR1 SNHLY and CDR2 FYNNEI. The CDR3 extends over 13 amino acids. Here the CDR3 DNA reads TGTGCCAGCAAAGACACGAGCTCCTACGAGCAGTACTTC. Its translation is CASKDTSSYEQYF.

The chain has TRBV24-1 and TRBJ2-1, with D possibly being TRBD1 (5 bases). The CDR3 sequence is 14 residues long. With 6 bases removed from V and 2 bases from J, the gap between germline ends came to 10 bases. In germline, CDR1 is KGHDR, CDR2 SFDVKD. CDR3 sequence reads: CATSLGDAYNEQFF. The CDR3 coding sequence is TGTGCCACCAGTTTAGGGGATGCCTACAATGAGCAGTTCTTC.

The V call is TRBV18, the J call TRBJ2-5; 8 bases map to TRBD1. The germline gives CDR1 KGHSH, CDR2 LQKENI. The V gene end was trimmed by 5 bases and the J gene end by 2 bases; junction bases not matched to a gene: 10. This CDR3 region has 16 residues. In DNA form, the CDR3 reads TGTGCCAGCTCAACGGGGAAACAGGGGGTTCAAGAGACCCAGTACTTC. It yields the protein CASSTGKQGVQETQYF.

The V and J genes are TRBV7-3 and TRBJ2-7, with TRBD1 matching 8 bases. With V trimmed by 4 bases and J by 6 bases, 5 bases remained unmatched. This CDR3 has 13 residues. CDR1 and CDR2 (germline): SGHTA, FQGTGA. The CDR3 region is CASSSGTGREQYF. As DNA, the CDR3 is TGTGCCAGCAGCTCTGGGACAGGCCGCGAGCAGTACTTC.

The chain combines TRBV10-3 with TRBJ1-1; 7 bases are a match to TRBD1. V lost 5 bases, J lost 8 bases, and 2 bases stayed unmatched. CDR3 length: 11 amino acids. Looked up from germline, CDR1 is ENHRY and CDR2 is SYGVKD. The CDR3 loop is CAISRDREAFF. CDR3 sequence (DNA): TGTGCCATCAGTCGGGACAGAGAAGCTTTCTTT.

CDR3 DNA: TGTGCCAGCTCACCACTCGAGGGGACAGGGAACTATAATTCACCCCTCCACTTT. This codes for CASSPLEGTGNYNSPLHF. This chain connects TRBV18 to TRBJ1-6, with TRBD1 matching over 9 bases. The CDR3 is 18 residues long. V lost 1 base to trimming and J lost 3 bases; unmatched junction nucleotides: 7. Germline CDR1 reads KGHSH; CDR2 reads LQKENI.

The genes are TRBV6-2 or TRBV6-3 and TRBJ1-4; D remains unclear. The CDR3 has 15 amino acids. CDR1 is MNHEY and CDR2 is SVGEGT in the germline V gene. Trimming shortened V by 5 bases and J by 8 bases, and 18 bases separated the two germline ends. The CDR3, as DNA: TGTGCCAGCAGTACCTACGGTCCCGGGAGGGAAAAACTGTTTTTT. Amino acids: CASSTYGPGREKLFF.

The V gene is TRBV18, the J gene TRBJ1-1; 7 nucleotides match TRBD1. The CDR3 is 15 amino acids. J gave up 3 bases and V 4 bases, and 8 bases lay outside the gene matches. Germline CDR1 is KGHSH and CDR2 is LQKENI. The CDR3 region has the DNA TGTGCCAGCTCACGGCTCACGGGACAGTACACTGAAGCTTTCTTT. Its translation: CASSRLTGQYTEAFF.

CDR3: CASSSRDRGTKQYF. DNA of the CDR3: TGTGCCAGCAGTTCCCGGGACAGGGGTACAAAGCAGTACTTC. The rearrangement links TRBV27 to TRBJ2-7; TRBD1 agrees at 10 bases. Germline CDR1 MNHEY, CDR2 SMNVEV (reference sequence). V lost 4 bases to trimming and J lost 8 bases; unmatched junction nucleotides: 8. The CDR3 runs 14 residues.

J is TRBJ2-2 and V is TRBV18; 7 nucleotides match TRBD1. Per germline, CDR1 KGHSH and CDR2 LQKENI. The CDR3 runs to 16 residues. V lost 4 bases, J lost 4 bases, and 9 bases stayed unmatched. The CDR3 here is CASSLKQGSTTGELFF. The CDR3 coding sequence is TGTGCCAGCTCACTAAAACAGGGGTCGACCACCGGGGAGCTGTTTTTT.

The CDR3 region is CASSGGGASASYEQYF. CDR3 in DNA: TGTGCCAGCAGTGGAGGGGGGGCTAGCGCCTCCTACGAGCAGTACTTC. This chain links TRBV11-2 with TRBJ2-7; D might be TRBD2 (7 bases). Between the trimmed V and J ends, which lost 6 bases and 0 bases, there was a span of 18 bases. Germline-derived CDR1 and CDR2 are SGHAT and FQNNGV. CDR3 length equals 16 residues.

The CDR3 sequence: CASSLGTEGAEAFF. For the CDR3, the DNA is TGCGCCAGCAGCCTAGGGACAGAAGGAGCTGAAGCTTTCTTT. This chain uses TRBV5-1 with TRBJ1-1, with 7 bases lining up with TRBD1. The length of the CDR3 is 14 residues. V shed 4 bases, J shed 6 bases, and the junction held 9 bases outside the gene matches. In germline, CDR1 is SGHRS, CDR2 YFSETQ.

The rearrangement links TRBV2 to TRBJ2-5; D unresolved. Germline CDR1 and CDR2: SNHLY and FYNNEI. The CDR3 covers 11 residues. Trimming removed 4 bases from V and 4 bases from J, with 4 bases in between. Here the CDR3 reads CASSVRETQYF. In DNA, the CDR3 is TGTGCCAGCAGTGTGCGAGAGACCCAGTACTTC. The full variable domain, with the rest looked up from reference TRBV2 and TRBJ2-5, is EPEVTQTPSHQVTQMGQEVILRCVPISNHLYFYWYRQILGQKVEFLVSFYNNEISEKSEIFDDQFSVERPDGSNFTLKIRSTKLEDSAMYFCASSVRETQYFGPGTRLLVL.

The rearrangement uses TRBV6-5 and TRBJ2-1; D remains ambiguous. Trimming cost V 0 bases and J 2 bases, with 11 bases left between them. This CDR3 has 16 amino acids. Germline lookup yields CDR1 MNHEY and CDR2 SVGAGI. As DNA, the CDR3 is TGTGCCAGCAGTTACTCGAGAGGCCGGACCTACAATGAGCAGTTCTTC. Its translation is CASSYSRGRTYNEQFF.

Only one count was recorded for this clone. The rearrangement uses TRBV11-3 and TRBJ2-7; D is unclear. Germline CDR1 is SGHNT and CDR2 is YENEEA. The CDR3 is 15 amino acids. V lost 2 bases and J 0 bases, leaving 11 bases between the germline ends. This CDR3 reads CASSLRGPSSYEQYF. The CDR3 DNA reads TGTGCCAGCAGCTTACGTGGGCCCAGCTCCTACGAGCAGTACTTC. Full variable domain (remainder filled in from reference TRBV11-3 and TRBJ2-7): EAGVVQSPRYKIIEKKQPVAFWCNPISGHNTLYWYLQNLGQGPELLIRYENEEAVDDSQLPKDRFSAERLKGVDSTLKIQPAELGDSAVYLCASSLRGPSSYEQYFGPGTRLTVT.